The 26 T cell receptor beta chains listed next were all sequenced from one sample in a study of T cell responses to AZD1222 COVID-19 vaccine. Method: immunoSEQ multiplex PCR; TCRdb's copy keeps in-frame clones and lacks some. The repertoire holds more than 140,000 clones, with 90% to 95% as singletons. The sequencing used peripheral blood, collected on day 0 of AZD1222 vaccination. Source of these receptors: an adult in good health.

The sample holds one count of this clone. The chain joins TRBV4-3 to TRBJ2-2; maybe TRBD1 (5 bases). CDR3 length: 13 amino acids. V was trimmed by 6 bases and J by 6 bases, leaving 11 bases between them. Germline lookup yields CDR1 LGHNA and CDR2 YSLEER. The CDR3 protein is CASSAGWAGELFF. In DNA, the CDR3 is TGCGCCAGCAGTGCAGGGTGGGCCGGGGAGCTGTTTTTT.

The V and J genes are TRBV6-6 and TRBJ1-2; D call uncertain. Germline assignment: CDR1 MNHNY and CDR2 SVGAGI (reference sequence). The germline V and J ends were trimmed by 5 bases and 8 bases, with 9 bases remaining between them. CDR3 length equals 11 residues. CDR3 sequence: CASSPSRGYTF. The CDR3, as DNA: TGTGCCAGCAGTCCGTCAAGAGGCTACACCTTC.

As regards this clone: Different DNA sequences within this sample yield the same CDR3. This CDR3 reads CASSYGGDGTDTQYF. As DNA, the CDR3 is TGTGCCAGCAGTTACGGGGGGGATGGCACAGATACGCAGTATTTT. J is TRBJ2-3 and V is TRBV6-2 or TRBV6-3; 7 bases map to TRBD2. Germline values: CDR1 MNHEY, CDR2 SVGEGT. The CDR3 totals 15 residues. Germline trimming cut 2 bases from V and 1 base from J; bases unmatched to any gene: 3.

Note on this clone: This sample includes further DNA sequences coding for the same CDR3. The rearrangement joins TRBV27 to TRBJ2-7; D call uncertain. V lost 3 bases and J 1 base, leaving 7 bases between the germline ends. Per the germline V gene, CDR1 is MNHEY and CDR2 is SMNVEV (reference sequence). The CDR3 contains 13 residues. In DNA form, the CDR3 reads TGTGCCAGCAGTTTGGGCGGATCCTACGAGCAGTACTTC. Translation: CASSLGGSYEQYF.

The gene calls are TRBV29-1 and TRBJ1-5; D is perhaps TRBD1 (6 bases). This CDR3 contains 13 residues. Looked up from germline, CDR1 is SQVTM and CDR2 is ANQGSEA. The ends were cut back, 6 bases at V and 1 base at J, with 10 bases in the middle. CDR3 loop: CSVKGGSNQPQHF. The CDR3 DNA sequence: TGCAGCGTGAAAGGGGGAAGCAATCAGCCCCAGCATTTT.

This chain joins TRBV28 and TRBJ1-4; tentatively, D is TRBD1 (5 bases). This CDR3 region has 16 residues. Between the trimmed V and J ends, which lost 7 bases and 5 bases, there was a span of 20 bases. Germline V CDR1 and CDR2: MDHEN, SYDVKM. CDR3 nucleotide sequence: TGTGCCAGCACCCCAATGGGCAGGGACCCAAATGAAAAACTGTTTTTT. It encodes CASTPMGRDPNEKLFF.

The V gene is TRBV21-1, the J gene TRBJ2-3; the table calls TRBD2, which could not be checked here. TRBV21-1 is a documented pseudogene. CDR3 length: 15 amino acids. The DNA for the CDR3 is TGTGCCAGCAGCAAATCTAGCGGGAGAACAGATACGCAGTATTTT. Its translation: CASSKSSGRTDTQYF.

V usage is TRBV7-8 and J usage is TRBJ2-7; D is tentatively TRBD1 or TRBD2 (5 bases each). This CDR3 has 14 amino acids. Germline V gives CDR1 SGHVS, CDR2 FQNEAQ. Trimming pared 5 bases from V and 4 bases from J, leaving 15 bases between. The chain's CDR3 is CASSPGTGMYEQYF. CDR3 nucleotide sequence: TGTGCCAGCAGCCCGGGGACGGGCATGTACGAGCAGTACTTC.

The chain couples TRBV7-2 to TRBJ2-5; perhaps TRBD2 as D (6 bases). The CDR3 length is 13 residues. V lost 3 bases and J lost 4, with 9 bases in between. Looked up from germline, CDR1 is SGHTA and CDR2 is FQGNSA. CDR3 loop: CASSFGTGETQYF. In nucleotides, the CDR3 is TGTGCCAGCAGCTTTGGGACTGGAGAGACCCAGTACTTC.

The chain joins TRBV28 to TRBJ2-2; tentatively, D is TRBD1 or TRBD2 (6 bases each). CDR3 length: 15 residues. V was pared by 11 bases and J by 3 bases, with 19 bases between. CDR1 and CDR2 from the germline V gene are MDHEN and SYDVKM. The CDR3 region is CAGRGAGVDTGELFF. As DNA, the CDR3 is TGTGCCGGTCGCGGGGCAGGGGTTGACACCGGGGAGCTGTTTTTT.

This chain joins TRBV19 and TRBJ1-2; TRBD1 might be the D (6 bases). Germline CDR1 reads LNHDA; CDR2 reads SQIVND (reference sequence). Trimming removed 5 bases from V and 5 bases from J, with 15 bases in between. The CDR3 spans 14 residues. Here the CDR3 reads CASSRPGVEYGYTF. The CDR3 bases are TGTGCCAGTAGTCGGCCAGGGGTTGAGTATGGCTACACCTTC.

The chain combines TRBV7-3 with TRBJ2-3, with D perhaps TRBD1 or TRBD2 (7 bases each). CDR1 is SGHTA, CDR2 FQGTGA, per germline. V was cut by 5 bases and J by 5 bases, with 20 bases left in between. The CDR3 totals 16 residues. CDR3 DNA: TGTGCCAGCAGCCCCCAGGGAGGGGGCAGGGGAGATACGCAGTATTTT. Amino acids: CASSPQGGGRGDTQYF. Looking up the rest from reference TRBV7-3 and TRBJ2-3 gives the full variable domain: GAGVSQTPSNKVTEKGKYVELRCDPISGHTALYWYRQSLGQGPEFLIYFQGTGAADDSGLPNDRFFAVRPEGSVSTLKIQRTERGDSAVYLCASSPQGGGRGDTQYFGPGTRLTVL.

The V and J genes are TRBV4-3 and TRBJ2-5; no firm D call. Trimming removed 0 bases from V and 4 bases from J, with 3 bases in between. Germline V CDR1 and CDR2: LGHNA, YSLEER. This CDR3 is built from 12 residues. DNA for the CDR3: TGCGCCAGCAGCCAAGATTTAGAGACCCAGTACTTC. This codes for CASSQDLETQYF.

This clone appeared once. The V call is TRBV28, the J call TRBJ2-1; D is undetermined. The germline CDR1 and CDR2 sequences are MDHEN and SYDVKM. The length of the CDR3 is 13 residues. Trimming removed 7 bases from V and 5 bases from J, with 12 bases in between. This CDR3 is CASNENRNNEQFF. CDR3 nucleotide sequence: TGTGCCAGCAATGAGAACCGAAACAATGAGCAGTTCTTC.

The V call is TRBV4-1, the J call TRBJ2-1; 7 positions match TRBD2. CDR3 length: 16 amino acids. The germline CDR1 and CDR2 sequences are MGHRA and YSYEKL. V dropped 4 bases and J dropped 6; count of bases not matched to a gene: 12. CDR3: CASSLWGGPSVNEQFF. The DNA for the CDR3 is TGCGCCAGCAGCCTTTGGGGAGGGCCTTCGGTCAATGAGCAGTTCTTC.

The chain uses TRBV11-3 and TRBJ2-2; D not resolved. Germline CDR1 and CDR2: SGHNT and YENEEA. The CDR3 spans 12 residues. The V gene lost 4 bases and the J gene lost 4 bases, with 4 bases spanning the gap. The CDR3 region is CASSSITGELFF. The CDR3 DNA sequence: TGTGCCAGCAGCTCAATCACCGGGGAGCTGTTTTTT.

The chain links TRBV10-1 to TRBJ2-7; no clear D. Looked up from germline, CDR1 is WNHNN and CDR2 is SYGVQD (reference sequence). V was pared by 10 bases and J by 5 bases, with 15 bases between. This CDR3 comprises 12 residues. The CDR3 protein is CAKYVREDEQYF. CDR3 nucleotides: TGCGCCAAATACGTAAGAGAGGACGAGCAGTACTTC.

The chain recombines TRBV2 with TRBJ2-7; 12 bases are a match to TRBD1. The CDR3 runs 15 residues. The germline gives CDR1 SNHLY, CDR2 FYNNEI. With 6 bases clipped from V and 4 bases from J, the junction kept 7 bases outside the gene matches. CDR3 nucleotide sequence: TGTGCCAGCAGCGCCCAGGGACAGGGGGCGTACGAGCAGTACTTC. Its translation: CASSAQGQGAYEQYF.

The chain links TRBV4-2 to TRBJ1-1; D is undetermined. The CDR3 has 15 residues. Germline V CDR1 and CDR2: LGHNA, YNFKEQ. V lost 1 base and J 0 bases, leaving 9 bases between the germline ends. The CDR3 DNA is TGTGCCAGCAGCCAAGGACCGGGAATGAACACTGAAGCTTTCTTT. It codes for CASSQGPGMNTEAFF.

This chain uses TRBV5-6 with TRBJ1-3; D not certain. Germline V gene data show CDR1 as SGHDT and CDR2 as YYEEEE. Between the trimmed V and J ends, which lost 3 bases and 2 bases, there was a span of 9 bases. CDR3 length: 14 residues. CDR3 region: CASSWGSAGNTIYF. The CDR3 DNA is TGTGCCAGCAGCTGGGGAAGTGCTGGAAACACCATATATTTT.

The rearrangement uses TRBV6-5 and TRBJ1-1; 7 positions match TRBD1. CDR3 length equals 15 residues. Germline trimming cut 5 bases from V and 1 base from J; bases unmatched to any gene: 7. Per germline, CDR1 MNHEY and CDR2 SVGAGI. CDR3 protein: CASSIQGSANTEAFF. The CDR3 DNA is TGTGCCAGCAGTATACAGGGGTCGGCGAACACTGAAGCTTTCTTT.

The chain links TRBV19 to TRBJ2-2, with TRBD2 matching over 11 bases. Unmatched junction bases numbered 15, after V lost 3 bases and J lost 6 bases. The CDR3 runs to 19 residues. Germline V CDR1 and CDR2: LNHDA, SQIVND (reference sequence). The CDR3 here is CASSMDMGTSGSKSGELFF. Written as DNA, the CDR3 is TGTGCCAGTAGTATGGATATGGGAACTAGCGGGAGTAAGTCCGGGGAGCTGTTTTTT.

J is TRBJ1-6 and V is TRBV2, with D unresolved. Trimming took off 7 bases at V and 0 bases at J, with 13 bases between the two ends. The CDR3 is 16 amino acids. The germline CDR1 and CDR2 sequences are SNHLY and FYNNEI. CDR3 sequence (DNA): TGTGCCAGCACCCGCGACGATAGCTCCTATAATTCACCCCTCCACTTT. This codes for CASTRDDSSYNSPLHF. The full variable domain, its missing parts supplied by reference TRBV2 and TRBJ1-6, is EPEVTQTPSHQVTQMGQEVILRCVPISNHLYFYWYRQILGQKVEFLVSFYNNEISEKSEIFDDQFSVERPDGSNFTLKIRSTKLEDSAMYFCASTRDDSSYNSPLHFGNGTRLTVT.

CDR3 amino acids: CASSVGVTLGAYGYTF. The CDR3 nucleotides read TGTGCCAGCAGCGTAGGAGTGACCCTGGGGGCGTATGGCTACACCTTC. The genes are TRBV9 and TRBJ1-2, with D tentatively TRBD1 (6 bases). Germline CDR1 is SGDLS and CDR2 is YYNGEE. Trimming left V 0 bases short and J 5 bases short, with 17 bases between. This CDR3 contains 16 residues.

The chain has TRBV28 and TRBJ2-1, with TRBD2 identical over 13 bases. With V trimmed by 5 bases and J by 9 bases, 19 bases remained unmatched. CDR3 length: 19 amino acids. In germline, CDR1 is MDHEN, CDR2 SYDVKM. DNA of the CDR3: TGTGCCAGCAGTCCCGATAAGGGCACCTGGACTAGCGGGGGTGCTGAGCAGTTCTTC. Residues: CASSPDKGTWTSGGAEQFF.

The V gene is TRBV2, the J gene TRBJ1-4, with a weak D call TRBD1 (5 bases). Looked up from germline, CDR1 is SNHLY and CDR2 is FYNNEI. This CDR3 has 14 residues. V lost 3 bases and J 7 bases, leaving 12 bases between the germline ends. This chain's CDR3 is CASSEEGRGEKLFF. CDR3 coding DNA: TGTGCCAGCAGTGAGGAGGGGCGAGGTGAAAAACTGTTTTTT.